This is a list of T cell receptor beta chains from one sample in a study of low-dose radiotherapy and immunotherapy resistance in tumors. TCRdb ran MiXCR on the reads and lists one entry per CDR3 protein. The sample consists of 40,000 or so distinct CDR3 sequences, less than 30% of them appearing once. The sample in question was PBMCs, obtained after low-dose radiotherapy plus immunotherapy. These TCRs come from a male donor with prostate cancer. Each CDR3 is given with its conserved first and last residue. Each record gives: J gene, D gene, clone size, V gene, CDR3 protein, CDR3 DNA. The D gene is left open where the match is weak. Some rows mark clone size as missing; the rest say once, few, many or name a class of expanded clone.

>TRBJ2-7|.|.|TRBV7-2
CASSLPLGSSYEQYF
TGTGCCAGCAGCCTGCCGCTCGGCAGCTCCTACGAGCAGTACTTC
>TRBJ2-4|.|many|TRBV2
CASSDQRGSKNIQYF
TGTGCCAGCAGTGATCAGAGGGGATCCAAAAACATTCAGTACTTC
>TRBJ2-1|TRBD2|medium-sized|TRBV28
CASSLAPNLSSGTPANNEQFF
TGTGCCAGCAGTTTAGCTCCTAATTTGTCTAGCGGGACCCCAGCAAACAATGAGCAGTTCTTC
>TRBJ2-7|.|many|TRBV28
CASSLSLRGYEQYF
TGTGCCAGCAGTTTATCGCTCAGGGGCTACGAGCAGTACTTC
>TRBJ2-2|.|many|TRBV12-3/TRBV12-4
CASSPIIGDNTGELFF
TGTGCCAGCAGTCCTATAATTGGGGACAACACCGGGGAGCTGTTTTTT
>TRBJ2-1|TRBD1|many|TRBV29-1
CSVSQGSNEQFF
TGCAGCGTGTCACAGGGGAGCAATGAGCAGTTCTTC
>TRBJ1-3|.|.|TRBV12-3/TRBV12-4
CASSPNLGSGNTIYF
TGTGCCAGCAGTCCCAACTTGGGCTCTGGAAACACCATATATTTT
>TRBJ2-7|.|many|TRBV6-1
CASSEGGDQYF
TGTGCCAGCAGCGAGGGGGGCGACCAGTACTTC
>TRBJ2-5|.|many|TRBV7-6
CASSLATGLTQETQYF
TGTGCCAGCAGCTTAGCGACGGGCCTTACCCAAGAGACCCAGTACTTC
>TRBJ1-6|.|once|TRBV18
CASSSTPRGRSDSPLHF
TGTGCCAGCTCATCGACCCCTCGGGGTAGGTCAGATTCACCCCTCCACTTT
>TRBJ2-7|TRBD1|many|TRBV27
CASSQTGGEYEQYF
TGTGCCAGCAGCCAGACAGGGGGCGAGTACGAGCAGTACTTC
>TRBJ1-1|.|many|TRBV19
CASSMNRPNTEAFF
TGTGCCAGTAGTATGAACAGACCGAACACTGAAGCTTTCTTT
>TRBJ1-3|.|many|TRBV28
CASSSGSSSGNTIYF
TGTGCCAGCAGTTCAGGGTCTTCTTCAGGAAACACCATATATTTT
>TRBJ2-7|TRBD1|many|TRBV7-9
CASSRRDRASEQYF
TGTGCCAGCAGCCGTCGGGACAGGGCAAGCGAGCAGTACTTC
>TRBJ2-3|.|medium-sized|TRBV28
CASSPDWRGTRTDTQYF
TGTGCCAGCAGCCCCGACTGGAGGGGGACGCGGACAGATACGCAGTATTTT
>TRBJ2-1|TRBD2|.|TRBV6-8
CASSYGVAGGSFYNEQFF
TGTGCCAGCAGTTACGGGGTAGCGGGAGGGTCCTTCTACAATGAGCAGTTCTTC
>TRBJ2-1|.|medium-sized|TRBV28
CASSLLQGPSSYNEQFF
TGTGCCAGCAGTTTATTGCAGGGCCCGAGCTCCTACAATGAGCAGTTCTTC
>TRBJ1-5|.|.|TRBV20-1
CSARVGGAANQPQHF
TGCAGTGCTAGAGTAGGAGGGGCCGCCAATCAGCCCCAGCATTTT
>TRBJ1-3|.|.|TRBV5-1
CASSLSGSGNTIYF
TGCGCCAGCAGCTTGTCGGGCTCTGGAAACACCATATATTTT
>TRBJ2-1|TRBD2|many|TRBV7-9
CASSSGLAGWRGEQFF
TGTGCCAGCAGCTCGGGACTAGCGGGATGGCGTGGCGAGCAGTTCTTC
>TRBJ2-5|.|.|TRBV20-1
CSAKNWGMWAEQETQYF
TGCAGTGCTAAAAACTGGGGGATGTGGGCGGAGCAAGAGACCCAGTACTTC
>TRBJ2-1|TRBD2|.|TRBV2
CASRSLAGGYNEQFF
TGTGCCAGCAGATCACTAGCGGGGGGCTACAATGAGCAGTTCTTC
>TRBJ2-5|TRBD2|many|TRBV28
CASSLGLAGTETQYF
TGTGCCAGCAGTTTAGGGCTAGCGGGAACAGAGACCCAGTACTTC
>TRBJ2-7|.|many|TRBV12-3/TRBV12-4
CASSQGTTYEQYF
TGTGCCAGCAGTCAAGGGACGACCTACGAGCAGTACTTC
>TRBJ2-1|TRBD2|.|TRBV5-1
CASSLMASGGRSYNEQFF
TGCGCCAGCAGCTTGATGGCTAGCGGGGGCCGCTCCTACAATGAGCAGTTCTTC
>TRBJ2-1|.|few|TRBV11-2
CASSSLRNEQFF
TGTGCCAGCTCTTCCTTGAGGAATGAGCAGTTCTTC
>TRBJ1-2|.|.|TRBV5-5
CASSLVPNNYGYTF
TGTGCCAGCAGCTTGGTTCCGAATAACTATGGCTACACCTTC
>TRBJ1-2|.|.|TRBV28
CASSSTEAGYTF
TGTGCCAGCAGTTCGACAGAGGCGGGCTACACCTTC
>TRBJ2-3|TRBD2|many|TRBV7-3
CASSPSLGGGLDTQYF
TGTGCCAGCAGCCCCTCCTTAGGCGGGGGGTTAGATACGCAGTATTTT
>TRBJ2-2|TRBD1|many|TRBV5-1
CASSGTGFGELFF
TGCGCCAGCAGCGGGACAGGTTTCGGGGAGCTGTTTTTT
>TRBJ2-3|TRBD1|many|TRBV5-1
CASLSTGGADTQYF
TGCGCCAGTCTATCTACAGGGGGCGCAGATACGCAGTATTTT
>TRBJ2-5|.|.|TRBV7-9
CASSPATWYQETQYF
TGTGCCAGCAGCCCGGCTACGTGGTACCAAGAGACCCAGTACTTC
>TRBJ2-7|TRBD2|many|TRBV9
CASSVGASGGTYEQYF
TGTGCCAGCAGCGTAGGGGCTAGCGGGGGCACCTACGAGCAGTACTTC
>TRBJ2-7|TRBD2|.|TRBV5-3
CASRTLAGGEDEQYF
TGTGCCAGCAGAACCCTTGCGGGGGGCGAAGACGAGCAGTACTTC
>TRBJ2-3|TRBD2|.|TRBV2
CASSELIPGLAGTDTQYF
TGTGCCAGCAGTGAGCTGATACCGGGACTAGCGGGCACAGATACGCAGTATTTT
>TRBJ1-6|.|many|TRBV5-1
CASSLEGKTSPLHF
TGCGCCAGCAGCTTGGAAGGGAAGACGTCACCCCTCCACTTT
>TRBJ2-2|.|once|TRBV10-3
CATRTTADTGELFF
TGTGCCACGCGGACTACAGCGGACACCGGGGAGCTGTTTTTT
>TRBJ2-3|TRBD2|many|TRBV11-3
CASSLRTSGSGGDTQYF
TGTGCCAGCAGCCTACGGACTAGCGGGAGTGGTGGGGATACGCAGTATTTT
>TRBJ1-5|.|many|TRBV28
CASRFTADSSNQPQHF
TGTGCCAGCAGGTTTACCGCCGACAGTAGCAATCAGCCCCAGCATTTT
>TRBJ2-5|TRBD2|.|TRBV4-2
CASSWREGQETQYF
TGTGCCAGCTCCTGGAGGGAGGGGCAAGAGACCCAGTACTTC